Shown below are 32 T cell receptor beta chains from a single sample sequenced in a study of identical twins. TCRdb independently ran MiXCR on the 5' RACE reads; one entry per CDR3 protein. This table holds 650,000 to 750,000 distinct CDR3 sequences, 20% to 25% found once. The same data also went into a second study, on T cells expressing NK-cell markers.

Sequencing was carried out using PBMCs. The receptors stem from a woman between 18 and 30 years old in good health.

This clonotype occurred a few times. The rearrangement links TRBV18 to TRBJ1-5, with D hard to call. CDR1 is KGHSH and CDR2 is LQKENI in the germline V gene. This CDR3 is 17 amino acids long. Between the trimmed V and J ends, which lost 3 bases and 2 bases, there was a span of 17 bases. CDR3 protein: CASSPSIREAGNQPQHF. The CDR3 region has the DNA TGTGCCAGCTCACCTTCGATAAGGGAAGCGGGCAATCAGCCCCAGCATTTT.

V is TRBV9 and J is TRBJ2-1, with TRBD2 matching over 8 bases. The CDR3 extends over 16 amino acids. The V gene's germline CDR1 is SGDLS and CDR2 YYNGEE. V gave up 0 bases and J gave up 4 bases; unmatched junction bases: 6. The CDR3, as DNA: TGTGCCAGCAGCGTAGAAGCGGGAGTAGGGTACAATGAGCAGTTCTTC. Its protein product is CASSVEAGVGYNEQFF.

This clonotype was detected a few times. CDR3 protein: CATSKKDRGYEQYF. The CDR3 nucleotides are TGTGCCACCAGCAAAAAGGACAGGGGCTACGAGCAGTACTTC. This chain joins TRBV15 and TRBJ2-7; 9 nucleotides match TRBD1. Unmatched junction bases numbered 4, after V lost 4 bases and J lost 3 bases. CDR3 length: 14 amino acids. In germline, CDR1 is LNHNV, CDR2 YYDKDF (reference sequence). Using reference TRBV15 and TRBJ2-7 for the parts outside the CDR3, the full variable domain is DAMVIQNPRYQVTQFGKPVTLSCSQTLNHNVMYWYQQKSSQAPKLLFHYYDKDFNNEADTPDNFQSRRPNTSFCFLDIRSPGLGDTAMYLCATSKKDRGYEQYFGPGTRLTVT.

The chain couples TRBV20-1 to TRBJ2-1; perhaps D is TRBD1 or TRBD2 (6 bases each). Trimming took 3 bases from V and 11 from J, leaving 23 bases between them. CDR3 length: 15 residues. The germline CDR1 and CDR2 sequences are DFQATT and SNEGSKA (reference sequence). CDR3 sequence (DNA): TGCAGTGCTAGTATGGACAGATTGACTCGGACTAAGCAGTTCTTC. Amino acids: CSASMDRLTRTKQFF.

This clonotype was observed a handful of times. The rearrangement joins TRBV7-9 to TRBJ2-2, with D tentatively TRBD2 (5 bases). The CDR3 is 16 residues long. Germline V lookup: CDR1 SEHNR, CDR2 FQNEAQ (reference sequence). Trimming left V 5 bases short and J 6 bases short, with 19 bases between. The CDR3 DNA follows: TGTGCCAGCAGCCTGGACTTAACCAGACCCCCCGGGGAGCTGTTTTTT. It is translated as CASSLDLTRPPGELFF. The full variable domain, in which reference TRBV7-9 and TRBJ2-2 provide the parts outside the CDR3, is DTGVSQNPRHKITKRGQNVTFRCDPISEHNRLYWYRQTLGQGPEFLTYFQNEAQLEKSRLLSDRFSAERPKGSFSTLEIQRTEQGDSAMYLCASSLDLTRPPGELFFGEGSRLTVL.

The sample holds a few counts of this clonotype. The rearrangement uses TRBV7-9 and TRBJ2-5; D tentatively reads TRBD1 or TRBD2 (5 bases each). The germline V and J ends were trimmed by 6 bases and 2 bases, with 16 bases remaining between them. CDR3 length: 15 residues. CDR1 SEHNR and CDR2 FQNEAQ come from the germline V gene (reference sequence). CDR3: CASRQGTGKQETQYF. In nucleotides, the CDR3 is TGTGCCAGCAGACAAGGGACGGGAAAACAAGAGACCCAGTACTTC.

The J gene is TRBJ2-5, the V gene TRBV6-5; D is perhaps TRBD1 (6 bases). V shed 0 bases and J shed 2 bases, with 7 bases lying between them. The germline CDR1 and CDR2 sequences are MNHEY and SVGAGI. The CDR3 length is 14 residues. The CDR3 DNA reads TGTGCCAGCAGTTACTCGACAGGTCAAGAGACCCAGTACTTC. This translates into CASSYSTGQETQYF.

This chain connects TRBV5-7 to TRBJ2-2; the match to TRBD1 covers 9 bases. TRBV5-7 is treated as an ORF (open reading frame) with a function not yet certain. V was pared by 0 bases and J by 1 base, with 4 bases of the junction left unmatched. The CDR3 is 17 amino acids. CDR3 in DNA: TGTGCCAGCAGCTTGGGGACAGGGGAGCAGAACACCGGGGAGCTGTTTTTT. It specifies CASSLGTGEQNTGELFF.

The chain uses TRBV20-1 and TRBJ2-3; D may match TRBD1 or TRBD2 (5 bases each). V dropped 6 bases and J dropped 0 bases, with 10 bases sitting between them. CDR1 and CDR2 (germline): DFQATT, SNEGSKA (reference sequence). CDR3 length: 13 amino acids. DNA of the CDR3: TGCAGTGCCTACAGGACTAGCACAGATACGCAGTATTTT. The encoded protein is CSAYRTSTDTQYF.

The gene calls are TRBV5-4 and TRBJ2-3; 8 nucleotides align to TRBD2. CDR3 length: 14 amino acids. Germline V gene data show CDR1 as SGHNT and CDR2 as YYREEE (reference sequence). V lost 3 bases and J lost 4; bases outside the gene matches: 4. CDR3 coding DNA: TGTGCCAGCAGCTATCCGGGAGGGGCAGATACGCAGTATTTT. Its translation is CASSYPGGADTQYF.

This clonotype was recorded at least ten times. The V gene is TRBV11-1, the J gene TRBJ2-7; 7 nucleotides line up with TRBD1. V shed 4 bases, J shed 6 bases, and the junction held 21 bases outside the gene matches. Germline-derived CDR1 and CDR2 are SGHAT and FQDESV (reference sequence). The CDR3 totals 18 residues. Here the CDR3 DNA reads TGTGCCAGCAGCTCCGAAATCTATACCTTGACAGGGTTCGGCGAGCAGTACTTC. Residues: CASSSEIYTLTGFGEQYF. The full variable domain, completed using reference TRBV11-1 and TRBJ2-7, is EAEVAQSPRYKITEKSQAVAFWCDPISGHATLYWYRQILGQGPELLVQFQDESVVDDSQLPKDRFSAERLKGVDSTLKIQPAELGDSAMYLCASSSEIYTLTGFGEQYFGPGTRLTVT.

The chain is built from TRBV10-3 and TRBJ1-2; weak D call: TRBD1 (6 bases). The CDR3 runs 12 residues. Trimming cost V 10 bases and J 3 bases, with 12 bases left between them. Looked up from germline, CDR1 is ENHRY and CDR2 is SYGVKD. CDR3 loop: CASTNRDYGYTF. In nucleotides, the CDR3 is TGTGCCAGCACGAACAGGGACTATGGCTACACCTTC.

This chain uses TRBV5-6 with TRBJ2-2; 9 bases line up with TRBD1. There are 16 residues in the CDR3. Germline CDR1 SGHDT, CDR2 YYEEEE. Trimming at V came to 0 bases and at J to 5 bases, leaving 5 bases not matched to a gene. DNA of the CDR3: TGTGCCAGCAGCTTGGGCACAGGGGGCGCGACCGGGGAGCTGTTTTTT. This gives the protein CASSLGTGGATGELFF. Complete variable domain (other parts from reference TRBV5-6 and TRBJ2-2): DAGVTQSPTHLIKTRGQQVTLRCSPKSGHDTVSWYQQALGQGPQFIFQYYEEEERQRGNFPDRFSGHQFPNYSSELNVNALLLGDSALYLCASSLGTGGATGELFFGEGSRLTVL.

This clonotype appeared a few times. The CDR3 DNA is TGCAGCGTTTTCAGCGGGGGGGCTGGAGATACGCAGTATTTT. Encoded protein: CSVFSGGAGDTQYF. The chain is built from TRBV29-1 and TRBJ2-3; TRBD2 agrees at 10 bases. CDR1 is SQVTM, CDR2 ANQGSEA, per germline. Trimming cost V 5 bases and J 5 bases; bases outside gene matches: 7. This CDR3 region has 14 residues.

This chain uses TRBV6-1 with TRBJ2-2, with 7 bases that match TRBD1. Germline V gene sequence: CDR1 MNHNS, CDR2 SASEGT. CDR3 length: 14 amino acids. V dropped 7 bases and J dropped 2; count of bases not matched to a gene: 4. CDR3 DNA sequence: TGTGCCAGCACTGGGACAGTTAACACCGGGGAGCTGTTTTTT. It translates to CASTGTVNTGELFF.

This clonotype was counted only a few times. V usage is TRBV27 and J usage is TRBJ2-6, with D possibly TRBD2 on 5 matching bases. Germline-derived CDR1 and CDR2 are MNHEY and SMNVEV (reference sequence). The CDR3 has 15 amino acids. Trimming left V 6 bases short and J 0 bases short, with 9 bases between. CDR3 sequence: CASRSGSSGANVLTF. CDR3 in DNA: TGTGCCAGCAGGTCGGGGAGCTCTGGGGCCAACGTCCTGACTTTC.

CDR3 protein: CASSWSRPDQPQHF. The CDR3 DNA is TGTGCCAGCAGTTGGAGCAGGCCGGATCAGCCCCAGCATTTT. V is TRBV12-3 or TRBV12-4 and J is TRBJ1-5, with unresolved D. The CDR3 consists of 14 residues. Trimming removed 4 bases at V and 5 bases at J, with 12 bases between.

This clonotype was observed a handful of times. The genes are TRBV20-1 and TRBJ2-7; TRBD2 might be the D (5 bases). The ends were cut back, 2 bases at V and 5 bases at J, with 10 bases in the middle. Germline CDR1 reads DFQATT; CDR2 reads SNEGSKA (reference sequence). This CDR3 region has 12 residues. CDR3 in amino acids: CSARYRGNEQYF. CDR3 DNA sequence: TGCAGTGCTAGATACCGGGGAAACGAGCAGTACTTC.

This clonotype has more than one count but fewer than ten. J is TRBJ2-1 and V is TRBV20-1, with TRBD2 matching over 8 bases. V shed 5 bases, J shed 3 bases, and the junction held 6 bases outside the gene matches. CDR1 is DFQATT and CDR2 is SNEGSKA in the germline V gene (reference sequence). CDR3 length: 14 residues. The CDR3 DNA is TGCAGTGCTGCTCGGGAGGGCAACTACAATGAGCAGTTCTTC. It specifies CSAAREGNYNEQFF.

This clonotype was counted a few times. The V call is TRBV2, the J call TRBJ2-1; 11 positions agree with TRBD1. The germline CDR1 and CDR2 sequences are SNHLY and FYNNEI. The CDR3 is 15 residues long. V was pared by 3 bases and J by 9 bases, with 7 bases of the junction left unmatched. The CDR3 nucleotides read TGTGCCAGCAGTGAGGGGACAGGGGGTTCGGGTGAGCAGTTCTTC. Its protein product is CASSEGTGGSGEQFF.

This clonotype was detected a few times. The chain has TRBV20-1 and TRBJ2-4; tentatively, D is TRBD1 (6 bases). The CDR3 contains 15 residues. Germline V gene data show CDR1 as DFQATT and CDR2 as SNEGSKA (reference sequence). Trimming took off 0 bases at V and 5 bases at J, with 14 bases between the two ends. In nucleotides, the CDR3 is TGCAGTGCTAGAGATTTTTTTGGGGGCCAAAACATTCAGTACTTC. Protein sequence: CSARDFFGGQNIQYF.

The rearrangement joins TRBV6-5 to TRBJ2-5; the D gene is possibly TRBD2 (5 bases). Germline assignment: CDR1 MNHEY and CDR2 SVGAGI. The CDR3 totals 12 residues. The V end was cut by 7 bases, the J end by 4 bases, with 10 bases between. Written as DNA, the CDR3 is TGTGCCAGCATGGACTGGGTAGAGACCCAGTACTTC. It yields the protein CASMDWVETQYF.

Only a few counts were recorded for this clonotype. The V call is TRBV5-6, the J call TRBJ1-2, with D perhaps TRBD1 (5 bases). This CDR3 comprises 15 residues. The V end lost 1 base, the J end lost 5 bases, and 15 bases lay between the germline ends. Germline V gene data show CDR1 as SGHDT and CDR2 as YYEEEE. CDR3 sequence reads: CASSLRHFGGYGYTF. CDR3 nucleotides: TGTGCCAGCAGCTTGCGACACTTCGGGGGATATGGCTACACCTTC.

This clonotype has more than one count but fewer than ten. CDR3 bases: TGTGCCAGCAACTCCGGGACAGGGGTGCACAATGAGCAGTTCTTC. This sequence encodes CASNSGTGVHNEQFF. V is TRBV5-8 and J is TRBJ2-1; TRBD1 agrees at 10 bases. Per the germline V gene, CDR1 is SGHTS and CDR2 is YDEGEE. Germline trimming cut 6 bases from V and 5 bases from J; bases unmatched to any gene: 8. The CDR3 runs 15 residues. The full variable domain, its missing parts supplied by reference TRBV5-8 and TRBJ2-1, is EAGVTQSPTHLIKTRGQQATLRCSPISGHTSVYWYQQALGLGLQFLLWYDEGEERNRGNFPPRFSGRQFPNYSSELNVNALELEDSALYLCASNSGTGVHNEQFFGPGTRLTVL.

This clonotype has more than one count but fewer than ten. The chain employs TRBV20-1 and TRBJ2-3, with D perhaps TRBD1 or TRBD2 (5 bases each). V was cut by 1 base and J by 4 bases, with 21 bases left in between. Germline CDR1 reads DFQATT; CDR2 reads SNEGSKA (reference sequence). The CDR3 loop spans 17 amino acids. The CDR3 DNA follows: TGCAGTGCTAGAGGGTTTGTTGGGGGAATCAATTCAGATACGCAGTATTTT. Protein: CSARGFVGGINSDTQYF.

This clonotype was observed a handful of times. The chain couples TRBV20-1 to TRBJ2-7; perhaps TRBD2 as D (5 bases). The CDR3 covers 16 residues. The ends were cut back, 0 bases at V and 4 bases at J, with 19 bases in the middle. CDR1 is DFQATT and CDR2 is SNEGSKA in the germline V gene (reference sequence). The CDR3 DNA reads TGCAGTGCTAGAGATCCAGCGGAGGCGCCTGAGTACGAGCAGTACTTC. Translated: CSARDPAEAPEYEQYF.

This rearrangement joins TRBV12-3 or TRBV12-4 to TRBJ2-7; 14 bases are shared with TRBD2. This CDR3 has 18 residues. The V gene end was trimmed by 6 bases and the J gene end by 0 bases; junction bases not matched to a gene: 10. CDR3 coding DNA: TGTGCCAGCAGCCTCCTGGGACTAGCGGGAGCCGGCTCCTACGAGCAGTACTTC. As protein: CASSLLGLAGAGSYEQYF.

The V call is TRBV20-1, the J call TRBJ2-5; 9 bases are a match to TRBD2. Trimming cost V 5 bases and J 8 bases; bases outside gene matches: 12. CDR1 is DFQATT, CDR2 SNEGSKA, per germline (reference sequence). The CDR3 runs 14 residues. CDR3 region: CSAHAGGAWDTQYF. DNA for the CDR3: TGCAGTGCTCATGCGGGGGGGGCCTGGGATACCCAGTACTTC.

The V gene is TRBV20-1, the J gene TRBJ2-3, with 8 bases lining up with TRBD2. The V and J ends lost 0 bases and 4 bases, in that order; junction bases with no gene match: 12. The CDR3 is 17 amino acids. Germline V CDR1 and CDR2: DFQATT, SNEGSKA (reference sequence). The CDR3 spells CSARDPLTGGGADTQYF. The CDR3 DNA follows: TGCAGTGCTAGAGACCCCCTAACGGGAGGGGGTGCAGATACGCAGTATTTT.

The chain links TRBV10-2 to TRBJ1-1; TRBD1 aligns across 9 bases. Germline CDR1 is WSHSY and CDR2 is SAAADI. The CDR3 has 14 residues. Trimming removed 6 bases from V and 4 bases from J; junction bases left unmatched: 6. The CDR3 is CASRPGQGGTEAFF. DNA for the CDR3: TGCGCCAGCAGACCGGGACAGGGTGGCACTGAAGCTTTCTTT.

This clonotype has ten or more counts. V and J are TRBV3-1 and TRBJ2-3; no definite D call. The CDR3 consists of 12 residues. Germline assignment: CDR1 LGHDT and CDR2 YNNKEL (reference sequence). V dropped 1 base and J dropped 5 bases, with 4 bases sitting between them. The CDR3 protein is CASSQVGDTQYF. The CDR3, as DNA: TGTGCCAGCAGCCAAGTGGGAGATACGCAGTATTTT.

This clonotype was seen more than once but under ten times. The CDR3 DNA sequence: TGTGCCAGCAGTCGGACAACGGGAGGTAGCTACAATGAGCAGTTCTTC. This sequence encodes CASSRTTGGSYNEQFF. The chain employs TRBV12-3 or TRBV12-4 and TRBJ2-1; 7 bases match TRBD2. V shed 5 bases, J shed 3 bases, and the junction held 10 bases outside the gene matches. The CDR3 has 16 amino acids.